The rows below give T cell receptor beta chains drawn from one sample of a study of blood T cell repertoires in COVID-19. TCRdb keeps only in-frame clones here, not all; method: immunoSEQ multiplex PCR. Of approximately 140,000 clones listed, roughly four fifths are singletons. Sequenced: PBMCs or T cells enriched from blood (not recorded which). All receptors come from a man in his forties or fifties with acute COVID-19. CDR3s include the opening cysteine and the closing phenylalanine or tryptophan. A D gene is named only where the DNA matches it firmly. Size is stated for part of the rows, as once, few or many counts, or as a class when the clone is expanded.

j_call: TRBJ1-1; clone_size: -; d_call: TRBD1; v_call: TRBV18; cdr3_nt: TGTGCCAGCTCACCTCTTCCGGGACAGACTTATAATGAAGCTTTCTTT; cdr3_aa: CASSPLPGQTYNEAFF
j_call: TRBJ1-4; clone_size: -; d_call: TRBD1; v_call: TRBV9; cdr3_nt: TGTGCCAGCAGCGCGGGGACAGCCGAAAAACTGTTTTTT; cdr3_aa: CASSAGTAEKLFF
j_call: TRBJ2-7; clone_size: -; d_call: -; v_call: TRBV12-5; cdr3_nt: TGTGCTAGTGGTTTGGTAGGAACAGGAGCGGAGCAGTACTTC; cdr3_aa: CASGLVGTGAEQYF
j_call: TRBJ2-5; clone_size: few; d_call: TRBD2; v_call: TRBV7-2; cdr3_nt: TGTGCCAGCAGCCCTCGGACTAGCCTCCACCAAGAGACCCAGTACTTC; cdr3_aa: CASSPRTSLHQETQYF
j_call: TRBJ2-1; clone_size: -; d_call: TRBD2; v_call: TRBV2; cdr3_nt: TGTGCCAGCAGTTGGACTAGCGGGGGCTTATACAATGAGCAGTTCTTC; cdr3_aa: CASSWTSGGLYNEQFF
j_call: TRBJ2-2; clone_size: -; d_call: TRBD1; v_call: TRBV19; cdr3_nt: TGTGCCAGTAGTCCCCCGGACAGGGCCACCGGGGAGCTGTTTTTT; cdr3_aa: CASSPPDRATGELFF
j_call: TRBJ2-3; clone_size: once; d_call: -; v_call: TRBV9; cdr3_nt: TGTGCCAGCAGCGTGACCCCGGGAGCGATAGATACGCAGTATTTT; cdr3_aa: CASSVTPGAIDTQYF
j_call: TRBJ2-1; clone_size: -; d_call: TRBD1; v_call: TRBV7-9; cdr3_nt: TGTGCCAGCAGCTTACGACAGGGTAATTACAATGAGCAGTTCTTC; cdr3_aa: CASSLRQGNYNEQFF
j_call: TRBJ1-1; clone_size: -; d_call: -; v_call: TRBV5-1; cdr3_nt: TGCGCCAGCAGCTTGGGCCCCTCGGGGAGGAAGGGCACTGAAGCTTTCTTT; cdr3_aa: CASSLGPSGRKGTEAFF
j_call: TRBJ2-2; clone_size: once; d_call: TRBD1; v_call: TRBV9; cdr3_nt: TGTGCCAGCAGCGTAGGGACAGGGGGAGACACCGGGGAGCTGTTTTTT; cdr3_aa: CASSVGTGGDTGELFF
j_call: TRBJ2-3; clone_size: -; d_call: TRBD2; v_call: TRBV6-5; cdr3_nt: TGTGCCAGCAATAGCGGGGGCTACTCCACAGATACGCAGTATTTT; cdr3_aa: CASNSGGYSTDTQYF
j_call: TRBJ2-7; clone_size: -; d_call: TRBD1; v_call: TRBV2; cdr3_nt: TGTGCCAGCAGTGAAGATTCCCGGGGACAGGGCTCCTACGAGCAGTACTTC; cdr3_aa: CASSEDSRGQGSYEQYF
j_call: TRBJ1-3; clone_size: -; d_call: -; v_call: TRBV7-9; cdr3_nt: TGTGCCAGCAGCACAGGAGGACAGAGCTCTGGAAACACCATATATTTT; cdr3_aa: CASSTGGQSSGNTIYF
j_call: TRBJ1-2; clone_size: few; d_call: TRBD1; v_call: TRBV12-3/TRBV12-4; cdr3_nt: TGTGCCAGCAGCGGGACAGACTATGGCTACACCTTC; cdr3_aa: CASSGTDYGYTF
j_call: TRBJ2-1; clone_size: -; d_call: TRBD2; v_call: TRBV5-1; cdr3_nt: TGCGCCAGCAGCTTCCGACTAGCGGGGGAGTACAATGAGCAGTTCTTC; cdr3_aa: CASSFRLAGEYNEQFF
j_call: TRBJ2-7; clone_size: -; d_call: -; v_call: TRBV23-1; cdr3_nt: TGCGCCAGCAGTCAGACGTCCCAGCGGCCCTCCTACGAGCAGTACTTC; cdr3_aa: CASSQTSQRPSYEQYF
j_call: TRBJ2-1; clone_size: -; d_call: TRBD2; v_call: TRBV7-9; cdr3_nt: TGTGCCAGCAGCTTAGGAGCAGCGGGAGAGGGTGAGCAGTTCTTC; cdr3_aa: CASSLGAAGEGEQFF
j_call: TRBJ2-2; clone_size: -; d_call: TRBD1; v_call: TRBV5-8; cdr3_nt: TGTGCCAGCAGCACCCGGACAGGGGCTGTCACCGGGGAGCTGTTTTTT; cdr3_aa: CASSTRTGAVTGELFF
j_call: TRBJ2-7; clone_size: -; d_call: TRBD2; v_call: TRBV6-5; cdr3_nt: TGTGCCAGCAGTAGACAGCCAGCGGGAGACTACGAGCAGTACTTC; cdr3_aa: CASSRQPAGDYEQYF
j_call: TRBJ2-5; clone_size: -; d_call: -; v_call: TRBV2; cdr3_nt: TGTGCCAGCAGTGCAAGCCCCCAAGAGACCCAGTACTTC; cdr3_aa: CASSASPQETQYF
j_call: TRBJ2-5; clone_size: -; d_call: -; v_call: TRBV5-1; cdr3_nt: TGCGCCAGCAGCTTGGGGGGCTCCTTTCAAGAGACCCAGTACTTC; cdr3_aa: CASSLGGSFQETQYF
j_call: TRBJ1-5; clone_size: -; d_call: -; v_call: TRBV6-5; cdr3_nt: TGTGCCAGCAATACCCTAGGGGGACGTCAGCCCCAGCATTTT; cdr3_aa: CASNTLGGRQPQHF
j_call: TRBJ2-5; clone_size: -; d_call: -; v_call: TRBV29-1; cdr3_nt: TGCAGCGCAGGGGGGGTCGAAGAGACCCAGTACTTC; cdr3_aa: CSAGGVEETQYF
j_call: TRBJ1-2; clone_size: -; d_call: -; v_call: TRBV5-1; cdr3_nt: TGCGCCAGCAGTCGGGAGGGGCCAAAATCTAACTATGGCTACACCTTC; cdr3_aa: CASSREGPKSNYGYTF
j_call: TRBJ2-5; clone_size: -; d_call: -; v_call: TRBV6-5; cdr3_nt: TGTGCCAGCAGGGATGAACAGAGACAAGAGACCCAGTACTTC; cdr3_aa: CASRDEQRQETQYF
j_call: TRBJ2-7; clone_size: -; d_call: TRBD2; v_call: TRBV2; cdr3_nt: TGTGCCAGCAGTGAAGACGGGGGGGCATTAAGGGAGCAGTACTTC; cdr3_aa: CASSEDGGALREQYF
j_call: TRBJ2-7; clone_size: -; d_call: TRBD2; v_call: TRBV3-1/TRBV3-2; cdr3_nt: TGTGCCAGCAGCCAAGGGGGGACTAGCGCCTACGAGCAGTACTTC; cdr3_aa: CASSQGGTSAYEQYF
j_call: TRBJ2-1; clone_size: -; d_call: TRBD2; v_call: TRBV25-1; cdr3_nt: TGTGCCAGCAGTGAGTCAGCGGGGGGGCGTGAGCAGTTCTTC; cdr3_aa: CASSESAGGREQFF
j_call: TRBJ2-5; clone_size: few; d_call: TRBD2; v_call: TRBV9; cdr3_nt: TGTGCCAGCAGCGCGACTAGCGGGAGGCCCCCGGAGACCCAGTACTTC; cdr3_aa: CASSATSGRPPETQYF
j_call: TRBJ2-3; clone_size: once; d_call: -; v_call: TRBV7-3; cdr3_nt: TGTGCCAGCAGCTTAACGGGCAGTCCAGATACGCAGTATTTT; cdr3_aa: CASSLTGSPDTQYF
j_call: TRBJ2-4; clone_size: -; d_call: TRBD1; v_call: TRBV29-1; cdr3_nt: TGCAGCGTTGAAGGTCCACAGGGGGCGGACAAAAACATTCAGTACTTC; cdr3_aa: CSVEGPQGADKNIQYF
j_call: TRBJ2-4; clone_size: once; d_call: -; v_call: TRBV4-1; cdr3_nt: TGCGCCAGCAGCCAAGGGGAAAGCGTTGGAGGCAAAAACATTCAGTACTTC; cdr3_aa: CASSQGESVGGKNIQYF
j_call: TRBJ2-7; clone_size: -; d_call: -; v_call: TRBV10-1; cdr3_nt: TGCGCCAGCGAATTAATACGGGTCTCCTACGAGCAGTACTTC; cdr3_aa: CASELIRVSYEQYF
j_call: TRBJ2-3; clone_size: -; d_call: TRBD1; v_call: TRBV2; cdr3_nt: TGTGCCAGCAGCCCAGGGGGCAGGATGACAGATACGCAGTATTTT; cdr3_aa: CASSPGGRMTDTQYF
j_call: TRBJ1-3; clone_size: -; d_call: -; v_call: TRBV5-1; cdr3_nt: TGCGCCAGCAGCTTGTTAGATTTAAGTTCGGCTGGAAACACCATATATTTT; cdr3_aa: CASSLLDLSSAGNTIYF
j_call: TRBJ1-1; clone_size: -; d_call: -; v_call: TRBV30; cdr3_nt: TGTGCCTGGAGTGTGTACATGAACACTGAAGCTTTCTTT; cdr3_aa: CAWSVYMNTEAFF
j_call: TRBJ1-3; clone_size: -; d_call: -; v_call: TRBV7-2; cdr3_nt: TGTGCCAGCAGCTTAGTCGGCAGGGGAGACACCATATATTTT; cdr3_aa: CASSLVGRGDTIYF
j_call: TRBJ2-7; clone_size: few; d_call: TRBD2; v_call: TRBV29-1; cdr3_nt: TGCAGCGTTGAAGATAGCGGGCCCCTTTCCTACGAGCAGTACTTC; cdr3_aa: CSVEDSGPLSYEQYF
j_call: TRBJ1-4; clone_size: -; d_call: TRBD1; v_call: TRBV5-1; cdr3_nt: TGCGCCAGCAGCTTGGGAGGGGGCGGTGAAAAACTGTTTTTT; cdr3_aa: CASSLGGGGEKLFF
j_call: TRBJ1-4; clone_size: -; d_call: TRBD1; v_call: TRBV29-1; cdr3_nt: TGCAGCGTTGTTATTTGGGACAGGGCTGAAAAACTGTTTTTT; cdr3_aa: CSVVIWDRAEKLFF
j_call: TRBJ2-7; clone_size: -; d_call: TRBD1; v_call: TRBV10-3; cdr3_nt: TGTGCCACCGCTATTGGGACAGCCTACGAGCAGTACTTC; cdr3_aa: CATAIGTAYEQYF
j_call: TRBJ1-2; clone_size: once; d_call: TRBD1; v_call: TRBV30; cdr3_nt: TGTGCCTGGAAGGCGTCCGGGACAGGGGTGTATGGCTACACCTTC; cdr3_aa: CAWKASGTGVYGYTF
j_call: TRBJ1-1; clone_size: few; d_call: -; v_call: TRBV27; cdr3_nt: TGTGCCAGCCCTTCTGAAGCTTTCTTT; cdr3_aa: CASPSEAFF
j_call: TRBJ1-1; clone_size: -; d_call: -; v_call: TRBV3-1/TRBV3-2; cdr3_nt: TGTGCCAGCAGCCATCAGGCTGAAGCTTTCTTT; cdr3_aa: CASSHQAEAFF
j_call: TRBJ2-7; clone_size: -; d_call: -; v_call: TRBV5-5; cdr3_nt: TGTGCCAGCAGCCTGGACCAGGATTACGAGCAGTACTTC; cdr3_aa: CASSLDQDYEQYF
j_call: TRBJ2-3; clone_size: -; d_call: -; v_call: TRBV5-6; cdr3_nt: TGTGCCAGCAGCCTACGAGCGGTCTCTAGCACAGATACGCAGTATTTT; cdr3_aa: CASSLRAVSSTDTQYF
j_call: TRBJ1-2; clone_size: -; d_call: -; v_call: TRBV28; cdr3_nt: TGTGCCAGCAGCAAAGACAGGCACGGCTACACCTTC; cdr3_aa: CASSKDRHGYTF
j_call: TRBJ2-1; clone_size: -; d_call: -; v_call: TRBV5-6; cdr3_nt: TGTGCCAGCAGCCCCCCGGAGGGCAATGAGCAGTTCTTC; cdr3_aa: CASSPPEGNEQFF
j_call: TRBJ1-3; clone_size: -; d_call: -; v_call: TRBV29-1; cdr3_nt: TGCAGCGTTGTGACACCCGGAAACACCATATATTTT; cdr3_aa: CSVVTPGNTIYF
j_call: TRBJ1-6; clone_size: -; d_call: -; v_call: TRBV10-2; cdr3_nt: TGCGCCAGCAGTGACCGAGGCCGTAGAAGCTCCTATAATTCACCCCTCCACTTT; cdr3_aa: CASSDRGRRSSYNSPLHF
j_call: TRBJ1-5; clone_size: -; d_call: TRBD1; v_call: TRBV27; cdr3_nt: TGTGCCAGCAGTTTAGGGGGGACAGGGAGTCAGCCCCAGCATTTT; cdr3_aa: CASSLGGTGSQPQHF
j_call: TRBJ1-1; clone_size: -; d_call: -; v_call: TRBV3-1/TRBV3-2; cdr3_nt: TGTGCCAGCAGCCAAGAAGGGAGCACTGAAGCTTTCTTT; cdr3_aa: CASSQEGSTEAFF
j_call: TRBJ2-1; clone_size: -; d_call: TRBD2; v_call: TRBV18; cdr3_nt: TGTGCCAGCTCCCCGCTAGCGGGAAGCAATGAGCAGTTCTTC; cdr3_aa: CASSPLAGSNEQFF
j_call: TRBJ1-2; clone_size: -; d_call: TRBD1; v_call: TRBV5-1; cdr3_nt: TGCGCCAGCAGCCCCGGACAGGGGCCCCCTAACTATGGCTACACCTTC; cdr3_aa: CASSPGQGPPNYGYTF
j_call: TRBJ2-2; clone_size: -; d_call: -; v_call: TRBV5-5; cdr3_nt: TGTGCCAGCAGCGGGTTTTTGGGGCACACCGGGGAGCTGTTTTTT; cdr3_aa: CASSGFLGHTGELFF
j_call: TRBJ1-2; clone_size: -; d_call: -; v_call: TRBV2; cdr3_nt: TGTGCCCATTCTAAAGGGGCCTACTATGGCTACACCTTC; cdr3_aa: CAHSKGAYYGYTF
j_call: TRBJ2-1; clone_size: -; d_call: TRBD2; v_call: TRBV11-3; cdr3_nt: TGTGCCAGCAGCTTGGGACTAGCGGGGATCGATGAGCAGTTCTTC; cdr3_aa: CASSLGLAGIDEQFF
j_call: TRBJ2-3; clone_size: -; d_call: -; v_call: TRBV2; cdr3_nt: TGTGCCAGCGGTCGGGACACTAGCACAGATACGCAGTATTTT; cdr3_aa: CASGRDTSTDTQYF
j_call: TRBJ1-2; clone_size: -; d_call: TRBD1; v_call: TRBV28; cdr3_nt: TGTGCCAGCAGTTCAGCGGACAGGGGTGGGTATGGCTACACCTTC; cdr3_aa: CASSSADRGGYGYTF
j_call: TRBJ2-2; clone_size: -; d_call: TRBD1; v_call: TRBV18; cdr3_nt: TGTGCCAGCTCACCACTTGGGACAGTGAACACCGGGGAGCTGTTTTTT; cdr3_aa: CASSPLGTVNTGELFF